This T cell receptor (beta chain) originates from a study of blood T cells in healthy people across ages. Sample-barcoded 5' priming and a J-beta primer mix drove a second PCR of roughly 6 to 12 cycles. Using its own MiXCR run on the 5' RACE reads, TCRdb lists one record per CDR3 protein. The sample consists of about 1.7 million distinct CDR3 sequences, roughly 30% of them appearing once. Germline trimming cut 4 bases from V and 5 bases from J; bases unmatched to any gene: 9. The germline CDR1 and CDR2 sequences are DFQATT and SNEGSKA (reference sequence). CDR3 size: 14 residues. RNA extraction gave at least 5 micrograms of total RNA per sample.

This sequence joins TRBV20-1 and TRBJ2-7, with TRBD2 matching 9 bases. The sequence was obtained from a woman aged 25 to 39 in good health. Sequencing input: blood. DNA for the CDR3: TGCAGTGCTATCCGGCGACTAGCGGAGCACGAGCAGTACTTC. This encodes CSAIRRLAEHEQYF.